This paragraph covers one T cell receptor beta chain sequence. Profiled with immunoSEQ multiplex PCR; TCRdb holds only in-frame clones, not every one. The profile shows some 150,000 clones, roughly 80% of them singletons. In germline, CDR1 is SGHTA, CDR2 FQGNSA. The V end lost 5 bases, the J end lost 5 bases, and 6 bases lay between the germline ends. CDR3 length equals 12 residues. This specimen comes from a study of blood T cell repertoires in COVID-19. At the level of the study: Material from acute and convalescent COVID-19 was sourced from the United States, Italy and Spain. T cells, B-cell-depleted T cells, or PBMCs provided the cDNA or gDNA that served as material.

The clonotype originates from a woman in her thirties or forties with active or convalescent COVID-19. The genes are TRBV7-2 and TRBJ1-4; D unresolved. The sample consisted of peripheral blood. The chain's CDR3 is CASSRGNEKLFF. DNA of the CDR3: TGTGCCAGCAGCCGGGGAAATGAAAAACTGTTTTTT.